The present TCR beta chain was sequenced within a study of T cell clusters in autoimmune cytopenias. Study-level results: TRB repertoire shifts in secondary cytopenia and chronic lymphocytic leukemia mostly reflected lymphoma, not autoimmunity. Functional roles of the in silico T cell clusters still await experimental validation.

The CDR3 covers 13 residues. The germline V gene has CDR1 DFQATT and CDR2 SNEGSKA (reference sequence). With respect to this clonotype: What it recognizes is unknown.

Each sample's input was around 270 ng genomic DNA, about 38,000 genome equivalents. TRB was amplified by touch-down multiplex PCR, primer pools A and B combined. TCRdb reanalyzed the multiplex PCR reads and collapses them to one entry per CDR3 protein, without DNA. This table lists about 3,900 distinct CDR3 sequences. This clonotype was obtained from a human donor with an autoimmune cytopenia or autoimmune hepatitis (not recorded which). V is TRBV20-1 and J is TRBJ2-3; no DNA is available, so the TRBD2 call from TCRdb remains unchecked. The material sequenced was peripheral blood. CDR3 amino acids: CSAVTSDTDTQYF.